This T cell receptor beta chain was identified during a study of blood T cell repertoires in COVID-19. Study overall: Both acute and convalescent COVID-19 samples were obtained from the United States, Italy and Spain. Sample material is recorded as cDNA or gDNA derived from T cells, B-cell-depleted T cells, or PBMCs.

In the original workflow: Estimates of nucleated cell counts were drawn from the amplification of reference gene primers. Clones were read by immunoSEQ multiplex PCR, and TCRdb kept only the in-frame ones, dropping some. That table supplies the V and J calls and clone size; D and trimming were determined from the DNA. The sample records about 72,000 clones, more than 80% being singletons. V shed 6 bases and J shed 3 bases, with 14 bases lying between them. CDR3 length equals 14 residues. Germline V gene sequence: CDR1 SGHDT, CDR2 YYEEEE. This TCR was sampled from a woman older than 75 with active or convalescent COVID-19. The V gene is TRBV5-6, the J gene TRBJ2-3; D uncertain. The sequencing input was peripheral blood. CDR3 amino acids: CASKAGLGTDTQYF. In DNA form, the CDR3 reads TGTGCCAGCAAGGCAGGCCTTGGAACAGATACGCAGTATTTT.